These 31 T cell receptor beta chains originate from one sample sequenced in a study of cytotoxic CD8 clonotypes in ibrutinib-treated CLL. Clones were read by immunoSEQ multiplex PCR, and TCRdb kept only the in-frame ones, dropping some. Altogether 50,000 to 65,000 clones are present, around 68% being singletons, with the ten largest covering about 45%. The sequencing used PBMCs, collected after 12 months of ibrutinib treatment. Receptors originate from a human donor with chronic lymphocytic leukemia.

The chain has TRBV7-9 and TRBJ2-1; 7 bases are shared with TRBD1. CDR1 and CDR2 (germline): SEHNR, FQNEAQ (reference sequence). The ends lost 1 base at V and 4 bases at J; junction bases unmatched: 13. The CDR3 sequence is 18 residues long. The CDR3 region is CASSLGGGWGGPYNEQFF. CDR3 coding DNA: TGTGCCAGCAGCTTAGGAGGGGGCTGGGGCGGGCCTTACAATGAGCAGTTCTTC.

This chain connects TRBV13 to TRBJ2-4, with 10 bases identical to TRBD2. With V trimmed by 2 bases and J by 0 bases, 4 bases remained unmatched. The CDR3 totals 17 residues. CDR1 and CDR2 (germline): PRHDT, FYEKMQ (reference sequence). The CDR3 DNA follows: TGTGCCAGCAGCTTACTAGCGGGGGAACTAGCCAAAAACATTCAGTACTTC. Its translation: CASSLLAGELAKNIQYF. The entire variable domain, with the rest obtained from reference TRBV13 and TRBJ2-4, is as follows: AAGVIQSPRHLIKEKRETATLKCYPIPRHDTVYWYQQGPGQDPQFLISFYEKMQSDKGSIPDRFSAQQFSDYHSELNMSSLELGDSALYFCASSLLAGELAKNIQYFGAGTRLSVL.

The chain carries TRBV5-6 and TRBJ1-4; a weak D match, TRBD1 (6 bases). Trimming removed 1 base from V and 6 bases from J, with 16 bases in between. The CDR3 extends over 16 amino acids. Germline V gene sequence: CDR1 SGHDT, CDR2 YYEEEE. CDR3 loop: CASSLLGTGYYEKLFF. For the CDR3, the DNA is TGTGCCAGCAGCTTGCTAGGTACAGGGTATTATGAAAAACTGTTTTTT.

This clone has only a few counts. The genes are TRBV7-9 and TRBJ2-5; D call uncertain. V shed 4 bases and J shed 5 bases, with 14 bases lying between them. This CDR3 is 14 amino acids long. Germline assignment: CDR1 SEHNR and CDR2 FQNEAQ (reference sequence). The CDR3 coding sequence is TGTGCCAGCAGCTCCCTCCCCGGCGTGGAGACCCAGTACTTC. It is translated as CASSSLPGVETQYF.

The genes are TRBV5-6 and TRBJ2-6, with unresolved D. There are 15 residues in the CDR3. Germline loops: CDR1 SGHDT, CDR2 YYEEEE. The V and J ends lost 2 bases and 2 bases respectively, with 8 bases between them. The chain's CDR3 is CASSFRAPGANVLTF. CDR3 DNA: TGTGCCAGCAGCTTTAGGGCCCCTGGGGCCAACGTCCTGACTTTC.

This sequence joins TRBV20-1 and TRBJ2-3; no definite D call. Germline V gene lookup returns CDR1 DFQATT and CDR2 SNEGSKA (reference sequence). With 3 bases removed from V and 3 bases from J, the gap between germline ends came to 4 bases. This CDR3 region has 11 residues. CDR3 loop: CSASLTDTQYF. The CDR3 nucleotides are TGCAGTGCTAGTCTGACAGATACGCAGTATTTT.

The chain's CDR3 is CASRGQGRGEQYF. The CDR3 bases are TGTGCCAGCAGGGGACAGGGTCGAGGCGAGCAGTACTTC. The chain recombines TRBV13 with TRBJ2-7, with TRBD1 matching 9 bases. This CDR3 is 13 amino acids long. CDR1 is PRHDT, CDR2 FYEKMQ, per germline (reference sequence). V lost 6 bases to trimming and J lost 6 bases; unmatched junction nucleotides: 6.

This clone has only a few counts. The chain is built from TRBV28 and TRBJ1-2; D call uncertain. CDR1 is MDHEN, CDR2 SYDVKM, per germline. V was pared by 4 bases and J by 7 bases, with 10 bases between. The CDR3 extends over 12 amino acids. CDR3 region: CASSSPFGGYTF. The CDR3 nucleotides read TGTGCCAGCAGTTCTCCCTTCGGTGGCTACACCTTC.

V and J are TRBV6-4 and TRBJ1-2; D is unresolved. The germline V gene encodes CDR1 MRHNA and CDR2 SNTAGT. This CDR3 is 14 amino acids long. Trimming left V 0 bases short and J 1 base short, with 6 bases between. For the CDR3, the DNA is TGTGCCAGCAGTGACTCGGCCAGTAACTATGGCTACACCTTC. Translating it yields CASSDSASNYGYTF.

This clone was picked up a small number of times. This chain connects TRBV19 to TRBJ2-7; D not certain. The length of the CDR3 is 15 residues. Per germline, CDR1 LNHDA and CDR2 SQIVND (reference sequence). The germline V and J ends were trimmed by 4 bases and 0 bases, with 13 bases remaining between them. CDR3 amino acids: CASSRTWVSSYEQYF. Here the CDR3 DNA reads TGTGCCAGTAGTAGAACATGGGTGTCCTCCTACGAGCAGTACTTC.

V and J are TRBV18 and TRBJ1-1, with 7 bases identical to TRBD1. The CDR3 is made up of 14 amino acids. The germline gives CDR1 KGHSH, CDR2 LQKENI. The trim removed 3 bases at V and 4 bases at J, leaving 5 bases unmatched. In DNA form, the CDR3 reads TGTGCCAGCTCACCGGGCAGGGGGTTCACTGAAGCTTTCTTT. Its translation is CASSPGRGFTEAFF. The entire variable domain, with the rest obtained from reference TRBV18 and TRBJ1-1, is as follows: NAGVMQNPRHLVRRRGQEARLRCSPMKGHSHVYWYRQLPEEGLKFMVYLQKENIIDESGMPKERFSAEFPKEGPSILRIQQVVRGDSAAYFCASSPGRGFTEAFFGQGTRLTVV.

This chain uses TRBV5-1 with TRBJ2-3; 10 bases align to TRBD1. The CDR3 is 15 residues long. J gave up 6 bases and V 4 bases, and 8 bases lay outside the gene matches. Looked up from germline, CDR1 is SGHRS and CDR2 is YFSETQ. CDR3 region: CASSHGTGAADTQYF. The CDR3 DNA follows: TGCGCCAGCAGCCACGGGACAGGGGCCGCTGATACGCAGTATTTT.

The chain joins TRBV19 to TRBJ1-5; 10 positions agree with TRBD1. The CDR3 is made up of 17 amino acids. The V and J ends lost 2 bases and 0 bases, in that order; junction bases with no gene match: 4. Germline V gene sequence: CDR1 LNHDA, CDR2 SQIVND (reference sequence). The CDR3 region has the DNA TGTGCCAGTAGTATACGGGACAGGGGTTATAGCAATCAGCCCCAGCATTTT. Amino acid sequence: CASSIRDRGYSNQPQHF.

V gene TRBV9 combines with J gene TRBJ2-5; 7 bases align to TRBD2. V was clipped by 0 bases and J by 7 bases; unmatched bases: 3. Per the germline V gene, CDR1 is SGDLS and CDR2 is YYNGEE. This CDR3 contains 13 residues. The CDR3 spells CASSVVSGGTQYF. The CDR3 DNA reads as TGTGCCAGCAGCGTAGTCTCGGGGGGGACCCAGTACTTC.

The CDR3 loop reads CASRGFGRGSPAVGYTF. The DNA of the CDR3 is TGTGCCAGCCGTGGATTCGGGAGGGGGAGCCCGGCGGTTGGCTACACCTTC. The chain is built from TRBV6-1 and TRBJ1-2, with D possibly TRBD1 on 6 matching bases. CDR1 and CDR2 from the germline V gene are MNHNS and SASEGT. The CDR3 has 17 amino acids. The ends were cut back, 8 bases at V and 7 bases at J, with 29 bases in the middle.

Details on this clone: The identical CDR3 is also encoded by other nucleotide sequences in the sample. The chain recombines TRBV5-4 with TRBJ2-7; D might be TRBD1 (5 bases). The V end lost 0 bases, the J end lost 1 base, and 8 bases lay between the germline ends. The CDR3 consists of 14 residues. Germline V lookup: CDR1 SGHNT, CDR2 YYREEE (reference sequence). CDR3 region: CASSLDRGSYEQYF. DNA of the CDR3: TGTGCCAGCAGCTTGGATAGGGGATCCTACGAGCAGTACTTC.

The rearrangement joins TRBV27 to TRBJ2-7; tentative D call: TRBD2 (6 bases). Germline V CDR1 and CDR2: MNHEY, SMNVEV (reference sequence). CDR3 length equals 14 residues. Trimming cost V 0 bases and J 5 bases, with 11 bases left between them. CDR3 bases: TGTGCCAGCAGTTTATCGGGGGGAATCAACGAGCAGTACTTC. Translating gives CASSLSGGINEQYF.

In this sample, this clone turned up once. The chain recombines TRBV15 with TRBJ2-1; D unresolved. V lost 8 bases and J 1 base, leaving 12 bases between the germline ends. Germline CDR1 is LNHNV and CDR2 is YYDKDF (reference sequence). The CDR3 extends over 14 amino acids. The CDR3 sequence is CATSRTESYNEQFF. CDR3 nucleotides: TGTGCCACCTCAAGAACAGAGTCCTACAATGAGCAGTTCTTC. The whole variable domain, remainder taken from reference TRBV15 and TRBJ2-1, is DAMVIQNPRYQVTQFGKPVTLSCSQTLNHNVMYWYQQKSSQAPKLLFHYYDKDFNNEADTPDNFQSRRPNTSFCFLDIRSPGLGDTAMYLCATSRTESYNEQFFGPGTRLTVL.

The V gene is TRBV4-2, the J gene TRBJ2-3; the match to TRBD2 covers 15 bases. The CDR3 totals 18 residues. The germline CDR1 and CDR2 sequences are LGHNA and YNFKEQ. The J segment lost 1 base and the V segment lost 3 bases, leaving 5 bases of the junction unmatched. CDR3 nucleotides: TGTGCCAGCAGCCACGGACTAGCGGGGGGGGTGGGCACAGATACGCAGTATTTT. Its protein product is CASSHGLAGGVGTDTQYF.

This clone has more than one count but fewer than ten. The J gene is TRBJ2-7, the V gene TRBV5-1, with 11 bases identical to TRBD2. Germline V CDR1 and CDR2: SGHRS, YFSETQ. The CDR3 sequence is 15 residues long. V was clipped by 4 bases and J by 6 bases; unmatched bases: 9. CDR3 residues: CASSISGTSGSEQYF. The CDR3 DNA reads TGCGCCAGCAGCATTTCCGGGACTAGCGGAAGCGAGCAGTACTTC.

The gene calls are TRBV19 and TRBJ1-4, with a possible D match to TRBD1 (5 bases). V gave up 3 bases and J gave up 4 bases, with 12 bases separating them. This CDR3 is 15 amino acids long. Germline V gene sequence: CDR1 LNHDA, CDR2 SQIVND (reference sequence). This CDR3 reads CASSISQGLNEKLFF. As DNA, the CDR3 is TGTGCCAGTAGTATCTCGCAGGGACTTAATGAAAAACTGTTTTTT.

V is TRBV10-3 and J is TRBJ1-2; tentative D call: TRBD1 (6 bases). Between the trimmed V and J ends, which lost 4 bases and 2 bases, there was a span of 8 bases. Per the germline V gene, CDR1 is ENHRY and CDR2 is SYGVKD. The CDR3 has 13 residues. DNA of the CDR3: TGTGCCATCAGTGGGACAGAGAACTATGGCTACACCTTC. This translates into CAISGTENYGYTF.

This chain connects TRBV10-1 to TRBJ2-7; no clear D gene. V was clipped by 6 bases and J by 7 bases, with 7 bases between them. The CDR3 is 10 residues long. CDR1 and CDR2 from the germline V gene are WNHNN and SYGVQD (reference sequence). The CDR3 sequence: CASRVGEQYF. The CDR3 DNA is TGCGCCAGCAGGGTGGGGGAGCAGTACTTC.

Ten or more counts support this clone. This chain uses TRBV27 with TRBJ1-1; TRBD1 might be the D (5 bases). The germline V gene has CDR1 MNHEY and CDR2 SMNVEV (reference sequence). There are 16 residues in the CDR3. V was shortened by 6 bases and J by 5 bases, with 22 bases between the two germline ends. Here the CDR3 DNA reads TGTGCCAGCAGACTTCTAACGGGGGGTTTGAGAACTGAAGCTTTCTTT. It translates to CASRLLTGGLRTEAFF.

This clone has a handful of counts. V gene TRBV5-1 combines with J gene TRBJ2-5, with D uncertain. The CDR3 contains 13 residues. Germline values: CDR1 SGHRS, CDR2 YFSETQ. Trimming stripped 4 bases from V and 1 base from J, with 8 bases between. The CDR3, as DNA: TGCGCCAGCAGCCAGACATTCCAAGAGACCCAGTACTTC. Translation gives CASSQTFQETQYF.

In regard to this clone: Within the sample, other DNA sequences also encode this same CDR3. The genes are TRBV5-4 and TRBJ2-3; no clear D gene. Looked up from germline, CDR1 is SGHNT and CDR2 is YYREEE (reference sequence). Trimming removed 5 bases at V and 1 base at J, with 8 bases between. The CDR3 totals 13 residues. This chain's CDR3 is CASSVRGTDTQYF. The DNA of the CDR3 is TGTGCCAGCAGTGTTAGAGGCACAGATACGCAGTATTTT.

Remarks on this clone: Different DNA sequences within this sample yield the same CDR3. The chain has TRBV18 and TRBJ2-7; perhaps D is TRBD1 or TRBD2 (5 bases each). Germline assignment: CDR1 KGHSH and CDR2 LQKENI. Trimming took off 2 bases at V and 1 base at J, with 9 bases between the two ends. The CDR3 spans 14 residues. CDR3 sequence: CASSPGTESYEQYF. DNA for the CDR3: TGTGCCAGCTCACCAGGGACGGAATCCTACGAGCAGTACTTC. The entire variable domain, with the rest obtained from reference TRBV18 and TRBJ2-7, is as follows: NAGVMQNPRHLVRRRGQEARLRCSPMKGHSHVYWYRQLPEEGLKFMVYLQKENIIDESGMPKERFSAEFPKEGPSILRIQQVVRGDSAAYFCASSPGTESYEQYFGPGTRLTVT.

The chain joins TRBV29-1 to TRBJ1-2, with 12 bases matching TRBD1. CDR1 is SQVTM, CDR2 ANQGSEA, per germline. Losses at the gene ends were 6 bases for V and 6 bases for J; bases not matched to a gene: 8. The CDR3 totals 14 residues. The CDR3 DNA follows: TGCAGCGTCCGGGGGGACAGGGGGCAAGATGGCTACACCTTC. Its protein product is CSVRGDRGQDGYTF. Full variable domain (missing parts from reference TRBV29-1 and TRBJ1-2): SAVISQKPSRDICQRGTSLTIQCQVDSQVTMMFWYRQQPGQSLTLIATANQGSEATYESGFVIDKFPISRPNLTFSTLTVSNMSPEDSSIYLCSVRGDRGQDGYTFGSGTRLTVV.

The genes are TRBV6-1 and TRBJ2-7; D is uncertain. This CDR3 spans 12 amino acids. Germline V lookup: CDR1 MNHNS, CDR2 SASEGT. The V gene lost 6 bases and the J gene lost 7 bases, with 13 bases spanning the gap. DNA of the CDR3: TGTGCCAGCAGAGACTCCCCCTTAGAGCAGTACTTC. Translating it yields CASRDSPLEQYF.

The CDR3 loop reads CASSLPTGITYEQYF. In DNA, the CDR3 is TGTGCCAGCAGCTTGCCTACCGGGATTACCTACGAGCAGTACTTC. This chain uses TRBV5-6 with TRBJ2-7, with a tentative D call TRBD2 (5 bases). This CDR3 region has 15 residues. With 1 base removed from V and 2 bases from J, the gap between germline ends came to 13 bases. Germline loops: CDR1 SGHDT, CDR2 YYEEEE.

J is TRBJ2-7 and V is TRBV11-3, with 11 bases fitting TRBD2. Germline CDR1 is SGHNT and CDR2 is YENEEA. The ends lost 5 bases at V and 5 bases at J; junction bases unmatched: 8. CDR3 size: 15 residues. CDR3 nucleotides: TGTGCCAGCAGCGTAGGACTAGCGGGTTTTGACGAGCAGTACTTC. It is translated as CASSVGLAGFDEQYF.